The 30 T cell receptor beta chains in this list originate from one sample, sequenced in a study of beta chain features in type 1 diabetes. Of the isolated RNA, all was reverse transcribed, and so the sequenced material was expressed TCRB transcripts. Method: immunoSEQ multiplex PCR; TCRdb's copy keeps in-frame clones and lacks some. The repertoire holds 680,000 or so clones, roughly a sixth seen once, with about 0.087% in the top ten. Material: naive CD4+ T cells from blood. The source is a man aged 18 to 30 in good health.

There are a few counts of this clone. The chain links TRBV5-6 to TRBJ2-1; perhaps D is TRBD1 or TRBD2 (5 bases each). Germline lookup yields CDR1 SGHDT and CDR2 YYEEEE. This CDR3 comprises 15 residues. Trimming took off 6 bases at V and 0 bases at J, with 13 bases between the two ends. The CDR3: CASILGTGSYNEQFF. Written as DNA, the CDR3 is TGTGCCAGCATCCTAGGGACGGGCTCCTACAATGAGCAGTTCTTC.

The genes are TRBV4-1 and TRBJ2-7, with D perhaps TRBD2 (5 bases). CDR3 size: 14 residues. With 1 base removed from V and 2 bases from J, the gap between germline ends came to 9 bases. CDR1 is MGHRA and CDR2 is YSYEKL in the germline V gene. The CDR3 nucleotides read TGCGCCAGCAGCCAAGTGAGCGGCACCTACGAGCAGTACTTC. Its protein is CASSQVSGTYEQYF.

This chain connects TRBV7-9 to TRBJ2-2; TRBD2 might be the D (6 bases). V was pared by 5 bases and J by 3 bases, with 10 bases between. The CDR3 has 14 amino acids. Looked up from germline, CDR1 is SEHNR and CDR2 is FQNEAQ (reference sequence). In DNA form, the CDR3 reads TGTGCCAGCAGCCCTAGGAGGGACACCGGGGAGCTGTTTTTT. Translated, it gives CASSPRRDTGELFF. Supplemented by reference TRBV7-9 and TRBJ2-2, the full variable domain reads DTGVSQNPRHKITKRGQNVTFRCDPISEHNRLYWYRQTLGQGPEFLTYFQNEAQLEKSRLLSDRFSAERPKGSFSTLEIQRTEQGDSAMYLCASSPRRDTGELFFGEGSRLTVL.

Only a few counts were recorded for this clone. The chain recombines TRBV10-3 with TRBJ2-1, with D possibly TRBD1 on 6 matching bases. This CDR3 is 15 amino acids long. Germline CDR1 reads ENHRY; CDR2 reads SYGVKD. V gave up 4 bases and J gave up 4 bases, with 14 bases separating them. The CDR3 bases are TGTGCCATCAGTGGAGGGGGAAATTCTTACAATGAGCAGTTCTTC. Amino acids: CAISGGGNSYNEQFF.

In this sample, this clone turned up a few times. This sequence joins TRBV25-1 and TRBJ2-7, with 7 bases identical to TRBD2. V was pared by 4 bases and J by 3 bases, with 3 bases of the junction left unmatched. CDR1 and CDR2 from the germline V gene are MGHDK and SYGVNS. The CDR3 is 13 amino acids. This chain's CDR3 is CASSASGSYEQYF. CDR3 DNA: TGTGCCAGCAGTGCTAGCGGTAGCTACGAGCAGTACTTC.

The CDR3 loop is CASSLLPGNSNQPQHF. The CDR3 nucleotides are TGTGCCAGCAGCTTATTACCGGGGAATAGCAATCAGCCCCAGCATTTT. The chain couples TRBV7-6 to TRBJ1-5, with D hard to call. CDR1 SGHVS and CDR2 FNYEAQ come from the germline V gene. With 2 bases removed from V and 0 bases from J, the gap between germline ends came to 11 bases. The CDR3 length is 16 residues. Variable domain in full (rest from reference TRBV7-6 and TRBJ1-5): GAGVSQSPRYKVTKRGQDVALRCDPISGHVSLYWYRQALGQGPEFLTYFNYEAQQDKSGLPNDRFSAERPEGSISTLTIQRTEQRDSAMYRCASSLLPGNSNQPQHFGDGTRLSIL.

Worth noting for this clone: Additional DNA sequences in this sample encode the identical CDR3. The V call is TRBV28, the J call TRBJ2-6, with D perhaps assigned TRBD1 or TRBD2 (5 bases each). CDR3 length equals 15 residues. CDR1 is MDHEN and CDR2 is SYDVKM in the germline V gene. Trimming removed 3 bases at V and 0 bases at J, with 6 bases between. The CDR3 region has the DNA TGTGCCAGCAGTTTGAGGGGCTCTGGGGCCAACGTCCTGACTTTC. Its translation is CASSLRGSGANVLTF.

This clone was observed a few times. The rearrangement links TRBV19 to TRBJ2-1; no firm D call. This CDR3 spans 15 amino acids. From germline, CDR1 is LNHDA and CDR2 SQIVND (reference sequence). Deletions cut 4 bases from V and 6 bases from J, with 16 bases between. CDR3 residues: CASSRWASDPNEQFF. In nucleotides, the CDR3 is TGTGCCAGTAGTAGGTGGGCTTCCGACCCCAATGAGCAGTTCTTC.

This clone has just a few counts. CDR3 protein: CASSLAGFGGELFF. CDR3 sequence (DNA): TGCGCCAGCAGCTTGGCCGGTTTCGGCGGGGAGCTGTTTTTT. The V and J genes are TRBV5-1 and TRBJ2-2; D remains ambiguous. V lost 0 bases to trimming and J lost 7 bases, with 10 bases between them. Germline CDR1 and CDR2: SGHRS and YFSETQ. The CDR3 sequence is 14 residues long. Complete variable domain (other parts from reference TRBV5-1 and TRBJ2-2): KAGVTQTPRYLIKTRGQQVTLSCSPISGHRSVSWYQQTPGQGLQFLFEYFSETQRNKGNFPGRFSGRQFSNSRSEMNVSTLELGDSALYLCASSLAGFGGELFFGEGSRLTVL.

The gene calls are TRBV5-8 and TRBJ2-1, with 8 bases that match TRBD2. Trimming took 2 bases from V and 0 from J; bases not matched to a gene: 7. Germline V gene lookup returns CDR1 SGHTS and CDR2 YDEGEE. The CDR3 sequence is 17 residues long. The CDR3 bases are TGTGCCAGCAGCTTTCGGTTGGGGACTAGCTCCTACAATGAGCAGTTCTTC. Translation gives CASSFRLGTSSYNEQFF.

The rearrangement joins TRBV5-4 to TRBJ2-6; possibly TRBD2 for D (5 bases). Deletions cut 0 bases from V and 0 bases from J, with 7 bases between. CDR3 length: 16 residues. Looked up from germline, CDR1 is SGHNT and CDR2 is YYREEE (reference sequence). CDR3 residues: CASSLAGSSGANVLTF. CDR3 DNA sequence: TGTGCCAGCAGCTTGGCTGGGAGCTCTGGGGCCAACGTCCTGACTTTC.

This clone was seen many times. The chain has TRBV19 and TRBJ2-4; D remains unclear. CDR3 length equals 13 residues. With 5 bases removed from V and 0 bases from J, the gap between germline ends came to 5 bases. CDR1 is LNHDA, CDR2 SQIVND, per germline (reference sequence). CDR3 loop: CASSDQAKNIQYF. CDR3 bases: TGTGCCAGTAGTGACCAAGCCAAAAACATTCAGTACTTC.

This clone was seen only a few times. V is TRBV10-3 and J is TRBJ2-1, with a weak D call TRBD2 (6 bases). Germline CDR1 reads ENHRY; CDR2 reads SYGVKD. V was trimmed by 8 bases and J by 9 bases, leaving 23 bases between them. This CDR3 is built from 15 residues. The CDR3 is CAISAKSPLGGEQFF. CDR3 sequence (DNA): TGTGCCATCTCTGCTAAGAGTCCCCTCGGGGGTGAGCAGTTCTTC.

The rearrangement links TRBV5-4 to TRBJ1-5; D call uncertain. Germline V lookup: CDR1 SGHNT, CDR2 YYREEE (reference sequence). The CDR3 has 13 residues. The ends were cut back, 0 bases at V and 7 bases at J, with 8 bases in the middle. Here the CDR3 reads CASSLAGSQPQHF. The CDR3 coding sequence is TGTGCCAGCAGCTTGGCAGGTAGCCAGCCCCAGCATTTT.

V and J are TRBV7-9 and TRBJ1-6; D uncertain. The CDR3 totals 14 residues. In germline, CDR1 is SEHNR, CDR2 FQNEAQ (reference sequence). Trimming removed 2 bases at V and 7 bases at J, with 9 bases between. CDR3 in amino acids: CASSLLQPNSPLHF. DNA for the CDR3: TGTGCCAGCAGCTTATTACAGCCGAATTCACCCCTCCACTTT.

This clone was recorded a few times. V usage is TRBV29-1 and J usage is TRBJ1-1; D is perhaps TRBD1 (5 bases). Germline CDR1 reads SQVTM; CDR2 reads ANQGSEA. This CDR3 contains 13 residues. V lost 6 bases to trimming and J lost 0 bases, with 11 bases between them. CDR3 in DNA: TGCAGCGTATACAGGACCATGAACACTGAAGCTTTCTTT. This sequence encodes CSVYRTMNTEAFF.

This clone has a handful of counts. The genes are TRBV10-3 and TRBJ2-3; the D gene could be TRBD1 or TRBD2 (5 bases each). The CDR3 length is 15 residues. Looked up from germline, CDR1 is ENHRY and CDR2 is SYGVKD. Trimming took 4 bases from V and 2 from J, leaving 13 bases between them. The CDR3 sequence: CAISGGGWFTDTQYF. In DNA, the CDR3 is TGTGCCATCAGTGGTGGGGGTTGGTTCACAGATACGCAGTATTTT.

The genes are TRBV10-3 and TRBJ2-7; D is undetermined. CDR1 is ENHRY, CDR2 SYGVKD, per germline. V gave up 4 bases and J gave up 2 bases, with 6 bases separating them. CDR3 length: 12 amino acids. The CDR3 DNA sequence: TGTGCCATCAGTGCGGCCGCCTACGAGCAGTACTTC. Its protein is CAISAAAYEQYF.

The rearrangement uses TRBV5-6 and TRBJ1-2, with 8 nucleotides matching TRBD1. J gave up 8 bases and V 4 bases, and 13 bases lay outside the gene matches. The CDR3 sequence is 15 residues long. Germline CDR1 is SGHDT and CDR2 is YYEEEE. The CDR3 nucleotides are TGTGCCAGCAGCGAAACGGGACAGGCGTTTCGGGGCTACACCTTC. Amino acid sequence: CASSETGQAFRGYTF.

This clone was found many times. V is TRBV4-3 and J is TRBJ1-4; D uncertain. This CDR3 comprises 15 residues. V lost 3 bases and J 7 bases, leaving 15 bases between the germline ends. CDR1 and CDR2 (germline): LGHNA, YSLEER. CDR3 coding DNA: TGCGCCAGCAGCCATGCAAAGGCCGGGCGTGAAAAACTGTTTTTT. Translating it yields CASSHAKAGREKLFF.

The chain employs TRBV12-2 and TRBJ2-3. TRBV12-2 is a pseudogene locus. This CDR3 spans 16 amino acids. CDR3 loop: CASRPGRSASTDTQYF. DNA for the CDR3: TGTGCAAGTCGCCCCGGACGCTCTGCTAGCACAGATACGCAGTATTTT.

There are a few counts of this clone. The chain has TRBV14 and TRBJ1-1; TRBD1 is a possible D gene (6 bases). Germline V lookup: CDR1 SGHDN, CDR2 FVKESK. There are 14 residues in the CDR3. Trimming left V 3 bases short and J 5 bases short, with 13 bases between. Written as DNA, the CDR3 is TGTGCCAGCAGCCAGCAGACAGGCGGAACTGAAGCTTTCTTT. Residues: CASSQQTGGTEAFF.

This chain links TRBV7-9 with TRBJ2-1, with 14 bases aligning to TRBD2. This CDR3 has 17 residues. The J segment lost 4 bases and the V segment lost 5 bases, leaving 7 bases of the junction unmatched. CDR1 is SEHNR and CDR2 is FQNEAQ in the germline V gene (reference sequence). The CDR3 nucleotides are TGTGCCAGCAGCGCCAGGACTAGCGGGAGGTCGTACAATGAGCAGTTCTTC. Translating it yields CASSARTSGRSYNEQFF.

The chain is built from TRBV5-1 and TRBJ2-1, with TRBD2 as a possible D gene (5 bases). Germline CDR1 reads SGHRS; CDR2 reads YFSETQ. The CDR3 runs to 15 residues. Deletions cut 0 bases from V and 0 bases from J, with 7 bases between. CDR3 in amino acids: CASSLVGISYNEQFF. The CDR3 nucleotides read TGCGCCAGCAGCTTGGTCGGGATCTCCTACAATGAGCAGTTCTTC.

The chain combines TRBV10-3 with TRBJ1-1; TRBD1 matches 7 bases. V trimming: 7 bases; J trimming: 6 bases; junction bases outside the gene matches: 8. This CDR3 has 13 amino acids. Germline V CDR1 and CDR2: ENHRY, SYGVKD. DNA of the CDR3: TGTGCCATCACCGTGACAGGGACGGCTGAAGCTTTCTTT. This sequence encodes CAITVTGTAEAFF.

There are a few counts of this clone. The chain employs TRBV4-2 and TRBJ2-6; 9 bases match TRBD1. This CDR3 has 18 amino acids. CDR1 and CDR2 from the germline V gene are LGHNA and YNFKEQ. The V and J ends lost 0 bases and 1 base, in that order; junction bases with no gene match: 4. CDR3 bases: TGTGCCAGCAGCCAAGATCGGGACAGGGTTTCTGGGGCCAACGTCCTGACTTTC. It codes for CASSQDRDRVSGANVLTF.

A few counts support this clone. The genes are TRBV9 and TRBJ1-4; 9 bases fit TRBD1. The germline V gene has CDR1 SGDLS and CDR2 YYNGEE. V lost 0 bases and J lost 8; bases outside the gene matches: 11. The CDR3 runs 17 residues. CDR3 region: CASSVEDLGTGREKLFF. The DNA of the CDR3 is TGTGCCAGCAGCGTAGAAGATCTCGGGACAGGGCGGGAAAAACTGTTTTTT.

This clone occurred a few times. The chain has TRBV7-2 and TRBJ2-7; 7 bases are shared with TRBD2. The ends lost 3 bases at V and 2 bases at J; junction bases unmatched: 7. In germline, CDR1 is SGHTA, CDR2 FQGNSA. This CDR3 is 15 amino acids long. The CDR3 spells CASSFAGASPYEQYF. Here the CDR3 DNA reads TGTGCCAGCAGCTTCGCGGGAGCGTCCCCCTACGAGCAGTACTTC.

This chain links TRBV15 with TRBJ2-7, with 9 bases lining up with TRBD2. The germline gives CDR1 LNHNV, CDR2 YYDKDF (reference sequence). After removal of 0 bases from V and 6 bases from J, the junction contained 6 bases not matched to a gene. The CDR3 runs 15 residues. CDR3: CATSREVAGVGEQYF. CDR3 DNA sequence: TGTGCCACCAGCAGAGAGGTAGCGGGAGTAGGCGAGCAGTACTTC.

This clone was counted a few times. Just one base apart from a much larger clone, this may be a read error. The genes are TRBV10-3 and TRBJ2-6, with D unresolved. The germline V gene encodes CDR1 ENHRY and CDR2 SYGVKD. CDR3 size: 12 residues. The CDR3 here is CASSPGANVLTF. In nucleotides, the CDR3 is TGTGCCAGCAGTCCTGGGGCCAACGTCCTGACTTTC.